The T cell receptor (beta chain) under discussion was sequenced for a study of cytomegalovirus exposure and HLA in healthy donors. For the study at large: Earlier, 100 million to 130 million unique TCR beta sequences were recovered from approximately 200 million T cells by an analysis.

Use of 60 Vbeta and 13 Jbeta primers characterized the PCR. The assay was immunoSEQ multiplex PCR, and TCRdb's table has in-frame clones only and misses some. The table lists about 160,000 clones, more than 70% of them singletons. As to this clone: Its target is not known.

Findings and caveats of the study: Exclusion applied to some V segments, including TRBV6-2 and TRBV6-3, as they were indistinguishable. Despite most TCR sequences being rare, some public TCRs occurred in many donors.

CDR1 is ENHRY, CDR2 SYGVKD, per germline. The ends were cut back, 11 bases at V and 0 bases at J, with 20 bases in the middle. This CDR3 is 16 amino acids long. The chain has TRBV10-3 and TRBJ2-1; D perhaps matches TRBD2 (5 bases). Sequencing input: PBMCs. The TCR comes from a man aged 55 to 70 in good health and CMV-seronegative. As DNA, the CDR3 is TGTGCCTCCTTTCGGGGTGCGGGTACCTCCTACAATGAGCAGTTCTTC. Translating it yields CASFRGAGTSYNEQFF.